This is a list of T cell receptor beta chains from one sample in a study of regulatory T cells in long-lasting Graves disease. One entry per CDR3 protein results from TCRdb running MiXCR on the multiplex PCR reads. Here the sample spans 300,000 to 400,000 distinct CDR3 sequences, 15% to 17% being singletons. Source: peripheral blood mononuclear cells (PBMCs), taken at new diagnosis, from a patient treated with antithyroid drugs. These TCRs come from a female donor with Graves disease. CDR3s include the opening cysteine and the closing phenylalanine or tryptophan. Each record gives: J gene, D gene, V gene, clone size, CDR3 protein, CDR3 DNA. A D gene is named only where the DNA matches it firmly. Clone size is stated in some rows and not others, as once, few, many or a class when expanded.

TRBJ1-1	NA	TRBV5-1	few	CASTSGTANTEAFF	TGCGCCAGCACATCTGGGACCGCGAACACTGAAGCTTTCTTT
TRBJ1-2	TRBD1	TRBV6-1	many	CASREPGQGAWYGYTF	TGTGCCAGCAGAGAACCTGGACAGGGGGCTTGGTATGGCTACACCTTC
TRBJ1-1	NA	TRBV20-1	many	CSAAPIPARGNTEAFF	TGCAGTGCCGCGCCAATACCCGCGCGGGGGAACACTGAAGCTTTCTTT
TRBJ2-3	NA	TRBV11-2	many	CASTRVARGDTQYF	TGTGCCTCCACGCGCGTGGCCCGGGGAGATACGCAGTATTTT
TRBJ2-2	NA	TRBV4-3	few	CASSLGGWVGELFF	TGCGCCAGCAGCCTGGGGGGCTGGGTCGGGGAGCTGTTTTTT
TRBJ1-3	NA	TRBV28	NA	CASRGDGRWEVIYF	TGTGCCAGCAGAGGGGACGGCCGGTGGGAGGTCATATATTTT
TRBJ1-1	NA	TRBV19	NA	CASSFRATLNTEAFF	TGTGCCAGTAGCTTCCGGGCAACTTTGAACACTGAAGCTTTCTTT
TRBJ2-1	TRBD2	TRBV12-3/TRBV12-4	many	CATSGYDNEQFF	TGTGCCACTAGCGGGTACGACAATGAGCAGTTCTTC
TRBJ2-5	NA	TRBV6-2/TRBV6-3	NA	CASSYSLSQVTETQYF	TGTGCCAGCAGTTACTCGTTATCCCAGGTTACGGAGACCCAGTACTTC
TRBJ2-3	NA	TRBV12-5	many	CASGLDLHF	TGTGCTAGTGGCCTGGACTTACATTTT
TRBJ1-4	TRBD1	TRBV11-2	many	CASSPLQGIRRKLFF	TGTGCCAGCAGCCCATTACAGGGGATTCGCAGAAAACTGTTTTTT
TRBJ2-3	TRBD2	TRBV19	few	CASSWVGRVTDTQYF	TGTGCCAGTAGTTGGGTCGGGAGGGTCACAGATACGCAGTATTTT
TRBJ2-7	NA	TRBV7-2	NA	CASTEGWAYEQYF	TGTGCCAGCACGGAAGGGTGGGCCTACGAGCAGTACTTC
TRBJ2-7	TRBD1	TRBV7-2	few	CASSSWTGNEQYF	TGTGCCAGCAGCTCGTGGACAGGGAACGAGCAGTACTTC
TRBJ2-3	NA	TRBV3-1	many	CASSKTDTQYF	TGTGCCAGCAGCAAGACAGATACGCAGTATTTT
TRBJ1-5	TRBD1	TRBV27	NA	CASSLRPGQGTSQPQHF	TGTGCCAGCAGTTTACGGCCGGGACAGGGTACGAGTCAGCCCCAGCATTTT
TRBJ2-5	NA	TRBV20-1	many	CSARDLERASQETQYF	TGCAGTGCTAGAGATTTAGAAAGGGCATCCCAAGAGACCCAGTACTTC
TRBJ2-1	NA	TRBV6-2/TRBV6-3	many	CASSYDNEQFF	TGTGCCAGCAGTTATGACAATGAGCAGTTCTTC
TRBJ1-4	TRBD1	TRBV4-1	many	CASSPGTDNEKLFF	TGCGCCAGCAGCCCCGGGACAGATAACGAAAAACTGTTTTTT
TRBJ1-1	NA	TRBV3-1	few	CASSHRAEGAFF	TGTGCCAGCAGCCACAGGGCCGAGGGAGCTTTCTTT
TRBJ1-4	NA	TRBV6-2/TRBV6-3	many	CASSYSGDTALGNEKLFF	TGTGCCAGCAGTTACTCGGGGGACACCGCTTTGGGGAATGAAAAACTGTTTTTT